This T cell receptor beta chain was sequenced in a study of PD-1 blockade in classical Hodgkin lymphoma. Of note for this clone: The antigen is not known.

The CDR3 totals 15 residues. V was shortened by 4 bases and J by 4 bases, with 17 bases between the two germline ends. Germline CDR1 is SGDLS and CDR2 is YYNGEE. The protocol was immunoSEQ multiplex PCR, while the TCRdb copy is restricted to in-frame clones and leaves out a portion. The table records thousands of clones, around four fifths of them present only once. Autologous stem cell transplantation was followed by relapse in every patient, and brentuximab vedotin exposure varied. CD4+ T cells were purified from thawed PBMCs by negative selection. Each best response was a complete response, a partial response or progressive disease. Study conclusions and caveats: The repertoire differences lack a defined cause, possibly disease activity or prior therapy. Similar baseline diversity was found in complete responders and newly diagnosed patients.

Material: CD4+ T cells from blood, obtained at baseline. This chain links TRBV9 with TRBJ2-5, with a possible D match to TRBD1 (7 bases). The TCR was taken from a human donor with classical Hodgkin lymphoma. DNA of the CDR3: TGTGCCAGCAGCTCAGCTGCGGGACAGCGAGAGACCCAGTACTTC. It yields the protein CASSSAAGQRETQYF.